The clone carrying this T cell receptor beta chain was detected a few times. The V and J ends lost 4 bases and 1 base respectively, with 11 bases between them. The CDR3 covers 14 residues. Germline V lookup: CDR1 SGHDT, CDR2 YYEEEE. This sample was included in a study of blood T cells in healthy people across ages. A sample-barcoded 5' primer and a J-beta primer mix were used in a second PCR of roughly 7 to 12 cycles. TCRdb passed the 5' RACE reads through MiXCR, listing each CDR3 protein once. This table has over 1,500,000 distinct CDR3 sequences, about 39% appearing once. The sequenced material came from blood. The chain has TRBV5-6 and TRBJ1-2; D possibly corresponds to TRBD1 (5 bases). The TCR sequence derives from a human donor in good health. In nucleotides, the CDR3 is TGTGCCAGCAGCAGACAGCCCCGTAACTATGGCTACACCTTC. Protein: CASSRQPRNYGYTF.